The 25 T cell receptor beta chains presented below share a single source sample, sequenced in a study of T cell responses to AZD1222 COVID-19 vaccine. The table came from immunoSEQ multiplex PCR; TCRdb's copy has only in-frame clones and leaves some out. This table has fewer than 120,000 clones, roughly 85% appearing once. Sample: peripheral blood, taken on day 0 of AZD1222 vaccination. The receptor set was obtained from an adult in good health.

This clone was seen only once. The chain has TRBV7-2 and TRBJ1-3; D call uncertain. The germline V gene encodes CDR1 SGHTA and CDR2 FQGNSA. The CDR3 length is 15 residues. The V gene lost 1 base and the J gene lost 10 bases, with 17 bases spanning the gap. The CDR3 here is CASSLGGSRVATIYF. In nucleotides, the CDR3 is TGTGCCAGCAGCTTAGGGGGTTCGAGGGTTGCAACCATATATTTT.

The CDR3 coding sequence is TGTGCCAGCAGCCAAGATGGGGGCCGGGAGGGCCAGCATTTT. It codes for CASSQDGGREGQHF. The V call is TRBV3-1 (or the pseudogene TRBV3-2), the J call TRBJ1-5; TRBD1 might be the D (6 bases). Germline assignment: CDR1 LGHDT and CDR2 YNNKEL (reference sequence). Trimming shortened V by 0 bases and J by 12 bases, and 15 bases separated the two germline ends. The CDR3 loop spans 14 amino acids.

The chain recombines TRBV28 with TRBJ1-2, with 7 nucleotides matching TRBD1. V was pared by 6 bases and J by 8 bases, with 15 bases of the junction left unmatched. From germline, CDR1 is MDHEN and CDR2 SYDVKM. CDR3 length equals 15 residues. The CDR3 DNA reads TGTGCCAGCAGGTTGCCCTCGGGACAGCGAGGAGGCTACACCTTC. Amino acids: CASRLPSGQRGGYTF.

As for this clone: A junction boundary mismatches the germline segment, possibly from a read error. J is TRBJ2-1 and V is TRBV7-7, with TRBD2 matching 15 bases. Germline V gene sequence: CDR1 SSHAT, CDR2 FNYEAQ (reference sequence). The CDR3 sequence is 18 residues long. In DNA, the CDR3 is TGTGCTAGCAGCCCGGTGGGACTAGCGGGAGGAGGGGGCAATGAGCAGTTCTTC. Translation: CASSPVGLAGGGGNEQFF. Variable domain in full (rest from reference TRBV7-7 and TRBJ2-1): GAGVSQSPRYKVTKRGQDVTLRCDPISSHATLYWYQQALGQGPEFLTYFNYEAQPDKSGLPSDRFSAERPEGSISTLTIQRTEQRDSAMYRCASSPVGLAGGGGNEQFFGPGTRLTVL.

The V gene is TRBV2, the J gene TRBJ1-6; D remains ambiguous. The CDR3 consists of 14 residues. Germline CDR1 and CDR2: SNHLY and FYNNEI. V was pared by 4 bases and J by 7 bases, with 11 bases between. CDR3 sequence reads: CASSGVRANSPLHF. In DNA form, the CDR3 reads TGTGCCAGCAGTGGGGTCAGAGCGAATTCACCCCTCCACTTT. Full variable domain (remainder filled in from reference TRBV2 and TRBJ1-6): EPEVTQTPSHQVTQMGQEVILRCVPISNHLYFYWYRQILGQKVEFLVSFYNNEISEKSEIFDDQFSVERPDGSNFTLKIRSTKLEDSAMYFCASSGVRANSPLHFGNGTRLTVT.

The CDR3 here is CASSRQNTEAFF. The CDR3 DNA is TGTGCCAGTAGTCGACAGAACACTGAAGCTTTCTTT. The V call is TRBV12-3 or TRBV12-4, the J call TRBJ1-1; no clear D gene. CDR3 length: 12 residues. Trimming stripped 9 bases from V and 1 base from J, with 9 bases between.

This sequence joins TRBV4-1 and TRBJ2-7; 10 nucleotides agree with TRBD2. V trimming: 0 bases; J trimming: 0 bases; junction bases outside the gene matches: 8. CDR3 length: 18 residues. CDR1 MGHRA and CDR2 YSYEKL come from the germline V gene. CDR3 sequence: CASSQEGSLAGDSYEQYF. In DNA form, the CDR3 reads TGCGCCAGCAGCCAAGAGGGTTCGCTAGCGGGAGACTCCTACGAGCAGTACTTC.

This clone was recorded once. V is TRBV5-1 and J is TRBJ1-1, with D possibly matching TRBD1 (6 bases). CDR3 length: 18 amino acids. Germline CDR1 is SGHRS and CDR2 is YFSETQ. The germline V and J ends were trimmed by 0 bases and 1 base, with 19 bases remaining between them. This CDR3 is CASSLAFGGRFRNTEAFF. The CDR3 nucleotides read TGCGCCAGCAGCTTGGCCTTCGGGGGGCGCTTCCGGAACACTGAAGCTTTCTTT. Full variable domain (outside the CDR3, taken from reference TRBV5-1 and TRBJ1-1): KAGVTQTPRYLIKTRGQQVTLSCSPISGHRSVSWYQQTPGQGLQFLFEYFSETQRNKGNFPGRFSGRQFSNSRSEMNVSTLELGDSALYLCASSLAFGGRFRNTEAFFGQGTRLTVV.

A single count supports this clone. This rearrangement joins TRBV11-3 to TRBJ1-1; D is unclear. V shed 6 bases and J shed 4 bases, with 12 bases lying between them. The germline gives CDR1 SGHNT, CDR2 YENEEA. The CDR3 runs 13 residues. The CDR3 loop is CASSYSRATEAFF. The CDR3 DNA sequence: TGTGCCAGCAGTTACAGTAGAGCCACTGAAGCTTTCTTT.

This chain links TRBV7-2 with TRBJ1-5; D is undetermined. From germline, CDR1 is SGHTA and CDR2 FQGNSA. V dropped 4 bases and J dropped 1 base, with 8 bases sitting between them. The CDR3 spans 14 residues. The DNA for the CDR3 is TGTGCCAGCAGCTCGAGTGGGAGCAATCAGCCCCAGCATTTT. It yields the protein CASSSSGSNQPQHF.

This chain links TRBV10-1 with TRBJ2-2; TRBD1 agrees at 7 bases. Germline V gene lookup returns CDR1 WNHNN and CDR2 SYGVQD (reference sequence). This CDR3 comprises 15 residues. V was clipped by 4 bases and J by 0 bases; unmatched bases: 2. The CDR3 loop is CASSVGQTNTGELFF. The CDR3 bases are TGCGCCAGCAGTGTGGGACAGACGAACACCGGGGAGCTGTTTTTT.

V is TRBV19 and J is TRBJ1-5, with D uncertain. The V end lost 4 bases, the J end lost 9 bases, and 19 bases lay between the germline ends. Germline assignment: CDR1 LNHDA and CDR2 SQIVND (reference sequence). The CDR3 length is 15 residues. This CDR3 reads CASSTAVDGLGPQHF. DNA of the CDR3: TGTGCCAGTAGTACGGCCGTGGACGGTTTAGGGCCCCAGCATTTT.

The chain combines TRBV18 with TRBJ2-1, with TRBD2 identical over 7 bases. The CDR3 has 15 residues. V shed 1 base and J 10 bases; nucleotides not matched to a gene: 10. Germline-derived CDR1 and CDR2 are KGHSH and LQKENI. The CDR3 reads CASSPQPSGVNEQFF. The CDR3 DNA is TGTGCCAGCTCACCACAGCCTAGCGGAGTCAACGAGCAGTTCTTC.

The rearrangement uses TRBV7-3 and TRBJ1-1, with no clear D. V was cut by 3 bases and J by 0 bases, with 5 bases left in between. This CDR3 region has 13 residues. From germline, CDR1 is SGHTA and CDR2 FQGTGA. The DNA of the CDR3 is TGTGCCAGCAGCTTCAACATGAACACTGAAGCTTTCTTT. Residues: CASSFNMNTEAFF.

The CDR3 DNA follows: TGTGCCAGCAGTGGTGTCCAGGGGGAAGATGGTGGAAACACCATATATTTT. Amino acids: CASSGVQGEDGGNTIYF. The chain recombines TRBV2 with TRBJ1-3; 7 positions match TRBD1. Germline trimming cut 4 bases from V and 3 bases from J; bases unmatched to any gene: 12. Germline lookup yields CDR1 SNHLY and CDR2 FYNNEI. The CDR3 runs to 17 residues.

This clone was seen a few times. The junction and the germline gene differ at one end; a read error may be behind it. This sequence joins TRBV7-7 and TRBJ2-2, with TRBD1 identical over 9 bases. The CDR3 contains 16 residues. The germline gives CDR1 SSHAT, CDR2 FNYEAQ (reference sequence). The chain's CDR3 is CASSAGTGSNTGELFF. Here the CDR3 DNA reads TGTGCTAGCAGCGCGGGGACAGGGAGTAACACCGGGGAGCTGTTTTTT.

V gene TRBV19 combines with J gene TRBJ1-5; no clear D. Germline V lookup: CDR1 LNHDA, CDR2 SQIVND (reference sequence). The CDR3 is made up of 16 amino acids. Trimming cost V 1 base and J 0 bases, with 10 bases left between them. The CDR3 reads CASSIALTVSNQPQHF. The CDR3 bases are TGTGCCAGTAGTATAGCTCTTACAGTTAGCAATCAGCCCCAGCATTTT. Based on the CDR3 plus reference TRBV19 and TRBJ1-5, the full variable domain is DGGITQSPKYLFRKEGQNVTLSCEQNLNHDAMYWYRQDPGQGLRLIYYSQIVNDFQKGDIAEGYSVSREKKESFPLTVTSAQKNPTAFYLCASSIALTVSNQPQHFGDGTRLSIL.

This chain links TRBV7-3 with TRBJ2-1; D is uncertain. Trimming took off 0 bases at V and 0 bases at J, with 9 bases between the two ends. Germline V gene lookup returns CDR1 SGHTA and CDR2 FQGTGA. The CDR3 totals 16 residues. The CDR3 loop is CASSLTARSSYNEQFF. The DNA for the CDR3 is TGTGCCAGCAGCTTAACAGCGAGAAGCTCCTACAATGAGCAGTTCTTC.

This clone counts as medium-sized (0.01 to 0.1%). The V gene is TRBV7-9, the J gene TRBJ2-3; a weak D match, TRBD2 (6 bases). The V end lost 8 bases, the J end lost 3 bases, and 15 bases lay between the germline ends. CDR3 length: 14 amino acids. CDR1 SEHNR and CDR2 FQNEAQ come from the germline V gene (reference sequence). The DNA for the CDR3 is TGTGCCAGCCTCGACGGGGGTGGGACAGATACGCAGTATTTT. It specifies CASLDGGGTDTQYF. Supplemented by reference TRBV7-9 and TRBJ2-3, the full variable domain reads DTGVSQNPRHKITKRGQNVTFRCDPISEHNRLYWYRQTLGQGPEFLTYFQNEAQLEKSRLLSDRFSAERPKGSFSTLEIQRTEQGDSAMYLCASLDGGGTDTQYFGPGTRLTVL.

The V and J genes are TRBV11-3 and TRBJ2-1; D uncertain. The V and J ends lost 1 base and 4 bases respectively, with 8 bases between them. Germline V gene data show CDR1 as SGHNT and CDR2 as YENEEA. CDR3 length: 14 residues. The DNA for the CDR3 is TGTGCCAGCAGCTTAGGGGTCAGTTACAATGAGCAGTTCTTC. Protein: CASSLGVSYNEQFF. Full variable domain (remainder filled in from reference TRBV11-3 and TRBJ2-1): EAGVVQSPRYKIIEKKQPVAFWCNPISGHNTLYWYLQNLGQGPELLIRYENEEAVDDSQLPKDRFSAERLKGVDSTLKIQPAELGDSAVYLCASSLGVSYNEQFFGPGTRLTVL.

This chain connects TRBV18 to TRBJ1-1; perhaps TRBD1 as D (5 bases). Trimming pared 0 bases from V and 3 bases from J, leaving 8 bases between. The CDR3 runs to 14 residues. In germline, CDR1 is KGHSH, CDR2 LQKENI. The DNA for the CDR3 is TGTGCCAGCTCACCACCGGGGGGTTACACTGAAGCTTTCTTT. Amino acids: CASSPPGGYTEAFF.

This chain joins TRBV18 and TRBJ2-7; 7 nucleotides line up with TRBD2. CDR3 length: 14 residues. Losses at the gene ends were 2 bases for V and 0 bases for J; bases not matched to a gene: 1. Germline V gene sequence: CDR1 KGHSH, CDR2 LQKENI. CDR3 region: CASSPTSDSYEQYF. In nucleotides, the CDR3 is TGTGCCAGCTCACCAACTAGCGACTCCTACGAGCAGTACTTC.

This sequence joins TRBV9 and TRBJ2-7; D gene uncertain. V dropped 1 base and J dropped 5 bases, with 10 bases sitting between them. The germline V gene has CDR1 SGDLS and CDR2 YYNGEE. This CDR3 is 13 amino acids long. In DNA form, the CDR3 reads TGTGCCAGCAGCGTATTGGTGGACCACGAGCAGTACTTC. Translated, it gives CASSVLVDHEQYF.

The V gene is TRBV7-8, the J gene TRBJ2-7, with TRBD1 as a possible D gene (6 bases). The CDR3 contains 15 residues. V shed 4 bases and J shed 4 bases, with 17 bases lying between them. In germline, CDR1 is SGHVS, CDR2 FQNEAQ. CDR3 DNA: TGTGCCAGCAGCTCCTCCTCCGGGACAAAGTACGAGCAGTACTTC. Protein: CASSSSSGTKYEQYF.

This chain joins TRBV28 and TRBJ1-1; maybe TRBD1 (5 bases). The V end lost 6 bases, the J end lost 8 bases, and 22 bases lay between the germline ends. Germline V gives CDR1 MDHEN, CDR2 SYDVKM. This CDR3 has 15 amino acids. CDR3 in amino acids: CASSPPHGGATEAFF. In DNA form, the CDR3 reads TGTGCCAGCAGCCCACCCCACGGAGGGGCCACGGAAGCTTTCTTT. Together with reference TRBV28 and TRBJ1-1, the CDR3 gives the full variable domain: DVKVTQSSRYLVKRTGEKVFLECVQDMDHENMFWYRQDPGLGLRLIYFSYDVKMKEKGDIPEGYSVSREKKERFSLILESASTNQTSMYLCASSPPHGGATEAFFGQGTRLTVV.